The text below deals with one T cell receptor (beta chain). Germline CDR1 reads LNHDA; CDR2 reads SQIVND (reference sequence). The CDR3 runs 15 residues. Trimming stripped 1 base from V and 2 bases from J, with 10 bases between. This sample is drawn from a study of blood T cell repertoires in COVID-19. Study-level background: The study drew acute and convalescent COVID-19 samples from the United States, Italy and Spain. The analysed material was cDNA or gDNA that came from T cells, B-cell-depleted T cells, or PBMCs.

Authors' methods: Scientists estimated how many nucleated cells there were by amplifying reference gene primers. Clones were sequenced by immunoSEQ multiplex PCR, and TCRdb holds only the in-frame ones, with some missing. V, J and clone size are taken as reported in that table, and D and trimming were inferred from the DNA itself. The table shows more than 95,000 clones, with 75% to 90% occurring only once. Input material: peripheral blood. This chain joins TRBV19 and TRBJ2-3; D uncertain. The clonotype comes from a man aged 50 to 60 with acute or convalescent COVID-19. CDR3 in DNA: TGTGCCAGTAGTATAGCTGGGCAGTTCACAGATACGCAGTATTTT. This gives the protein CASSIAGQFTDTQYF.